A selection of T cell receptor beta chains follows, all from one sample in a study of regulatory dendritic cells for organ transplantation. Clones were read by immunoSEQ multiplex PCR, and TCRdb kept only the in-frame ones, dropping some. The sample includes 25,000 to 30,000 clones, roughly 84% seen only once; the top ten take around 0.4%. The sample was naive CD8+ T cells from blood. These receptors were obtained from a human donor in good health. Each CDR3 is given with its conserved first and last residue. A D gene is named only where the DNA matches it firmly. Some rows have no size entry. The others give once, few or many, or a class for an expanded clone.

CDR3 length,V gene,D gene,J gene,clone size,CDR3 protein,CDR3 DNA
16,TRBV27,NA,TRBJ1-2,NA,CASSGFFGGGNYGYTF,TGTGCCAGCAGCGGGTTTTTTGGGGGGGGAAACTATGGCTACACCTTC
13,TRBV27,NA,TRBJ1-2,NA,CASSSLPSMGYTF,TGTGCCAGCAGTAGTCTCCCCTCTATGGGCTACACCTTC
17,TRBV1,NA,TRBJ2-2,few,CTSSQGTASANTGELFF,TGCACCAGCAGCCAAGGGACAGCAAGCGCGAACACCGGGGAGCTGTTTTTT
12,TRBV6-5,TRBD1,TRBJ2-1,NA,CASSTGVNEQFF,TGTGCCAGCAGTACAGGGGTCAATGAGCAGTTCTTC
12,TRBV4-1,TRBD1,TRBJ1-1,NA,CASSQGQGEAFF,TGCGCCAGCAGCCAAGGACAGGGTGAAGCTTTCTTT
17,TRBV11-2,NA,TRBJ1-6,NA,CASSLDQTRLSHSPLHF,TGTGCCAGCAGCTTAGATCAGACCAGGTTAAGTCATTCACCCCTCCACTTT
15,TRBV4-1,NA,TRBJ2-1,once,CASSQVEISYNEQFF,TGCGCCAGCAGCCAAGTTGAGATCTCCTACAATGAGCAGTTCTTC
14,TRBV9,TRBD1,TRBJ1-2,few,CASSVAGQFRGYTF,TGTGCCAGCAGCGTAGCGGGACAGTTTCGGGGCTACACCTTC
14,TRBV25-1,NA,TRBJ1-5,few,CATEDWDSNQPQHF,TGTGCCACCGAGGACTGGGATAGCAATCAGCCCCAGCATTTT
18,TRBV4-2,TRBD2,TRBJ2-2,NA,CASSQDKRRGGRTGELFF,TGTGCCAGCAGCCAAGACAAAAGACGGGGGGGCCGCACCGGGGAGCTGTTTTTT
13,TRBV21-1,NA,TRBJ1-1,NA,CASTPLGGTEAFF,TGTGCCAGCACTCCCTTAGGCGGAACTGAAGCTTTCTTT
12,TRBV7-8,NA,TRBJ2-2,NA,CASRLLAGELFF,TGTGCCAGCAGGCTCCTAGCCGGGGAGCTGTTTTTT
15,TRBV5-6,TRBD1,TRBJ2-3,NA,CASSFNRGPGDTQYF,TGTGCCAGCAGCTTTAACAGGGGGCCGGGAGATACGCAGTATTTT
15,TRBV9,NA,TRBJ1-2,NA,CASSVVPGAVYGYTF,TGTGCCAGCAGCGTAGTACCGGGAGCGGTCTATGGCTACACCTTC
18,TRBV5-1,TRBD1,TRBJ2-3,NA,CASSLAPTGQGRTDTQYF,TGCGCCAGCAGCTTGGCGCCCACCGGACAGGGGAGGACAGATACGCAGTATTTT
13,TRBV6-1,NA,TRBJ1-2,NA,CASSGSILYGYTF,TGTGCCAGCAGTGGGTCGATACTCTATGGCTACACCTTC
16,TRBV6-6,NA,TRBJ1-1,NA,CASSYLPGPEVPGAFF,TGTGCCAGCAGTTACTTACCCGGGCCGGAGGTTCCAGGAGCTTTCTTT
12,TRBV19,TRBD1,TRBJ2-7,NA,CATRQGSYEQYF,TGTGCCACCCGACAGGGCTCCTACGAGCAGTACTTC
18,TRBV4-1,TRBD1,TRBJ2-2,NA,CASRQTGGAWGDTGELFF,TGCGCCAGCAGACAGACAGGGGGCGCTTGGGGCGACACCGGGGAGCTGTTTTTT
15,TRBV4-1,NA,TRBJ1-2,NA,CASSPAQGGIYGYTF,TGCGCCAGCAGCCCCGCACAGGGAGGGATTTATGGCTACACCTTC
14,TRBV7-2,NA,TRBJ1-2,few,CASSSGRGFDGYTF,TGTGCCAGCAGCTCGGGGAGGGGGTTTGATGGCTACACCTTC
15,TRBV4-1,NA,TRBJ2-7,NA,CASSQGAAGSSEQYF,TGCGCCAGCAGCCAAGGGGCGGCGGGTTCATCCGAGCAGTACTTC
15,TRBV11-1,TRBD2,TRBJ2-7,NA,CASSLEAGGPYEQYF,TGTGCCAGCAGCTTAGAAGCGGGGGGGCCCTACGAGCAGTACTTC
17,TRBV4-3,TRBD2,TRBJ2-2,NA,CASSQEGAGGHTGELFF,TGCGCCAGCAGCCAAGAAGGGGCGGGGGGGCATACCGGGGAGCTGTTTTTT
14,TRBV19,NA,TRBJ1-1,few,CASTGLGLSTEAFF,TGTGCCAGTACAGGGTTAGGTCTGAGCACTGAAGCTTTCTTT
15,TRBV4-1,TRBD1,TRBJ2-7,NA,CASSHPGQSSYEQYF,TGCGCCAGCAGCCATCCGGGACAGAGCTCCTACGAGCAGTACTTC